This TCR beta chain was captured by sequencing in a study of long-term antiretroviral therapy in people with HIV. Findings and caveats of the study: Against controls, HIV repertoires showed narrower ranges of CDR3 length. Pre-ART-expanded clones dominated the repertoire at all time points.

They ran version v3.0 of the immunoSEQ assay at survey level. TCRdb keeps only in-frame clones here, not all; method: immunoSEQ multiplex PCR. Here the sample spans some 11,000 clones, about 80% being singletons. The trim removed 4 bases at V and 5 bases at J, leaving 12 bases unmatched. The length of the CDR3 is 17 residues. The germline V gene has CDR1 MGHRA and CDR2 YSYEKL. As to this clone: The antigen is undetermined.

The clonotype originates from a man in his fifties with HIV. The chain recombines TRBV4-1 with TRBJ2-5, with 11 bases aligning to TRBD2. The sample consisted of unsorted PBMCs, taken 8 to 8.5 years after starting antiretroviral therapy. The CDR3 DNA sequence: TGCGCCAGCAGCCGTTATAGCGGGGGGGGTAAAGGGGAGACCCAGTACTTC. The encoded protein is CASSRYSGGGKGETQYF.